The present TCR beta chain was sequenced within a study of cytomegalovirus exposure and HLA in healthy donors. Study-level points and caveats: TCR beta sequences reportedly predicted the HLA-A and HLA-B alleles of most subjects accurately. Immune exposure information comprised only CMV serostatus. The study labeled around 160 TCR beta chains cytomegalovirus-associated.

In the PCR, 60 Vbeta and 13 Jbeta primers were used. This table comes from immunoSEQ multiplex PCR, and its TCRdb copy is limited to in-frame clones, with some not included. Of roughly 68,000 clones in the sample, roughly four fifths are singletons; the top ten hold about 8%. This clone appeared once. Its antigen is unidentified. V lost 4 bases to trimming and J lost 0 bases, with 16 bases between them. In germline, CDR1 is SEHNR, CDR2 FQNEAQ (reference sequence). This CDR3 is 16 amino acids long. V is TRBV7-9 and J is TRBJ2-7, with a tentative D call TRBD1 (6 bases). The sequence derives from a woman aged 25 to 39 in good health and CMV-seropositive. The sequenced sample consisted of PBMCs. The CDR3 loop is CASSSPSTGSSYEQYF. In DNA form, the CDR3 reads TGTGCCAGCAGCTCGCCTTCTACAGGGAGCTCCTACGAGCAGTACTTC.